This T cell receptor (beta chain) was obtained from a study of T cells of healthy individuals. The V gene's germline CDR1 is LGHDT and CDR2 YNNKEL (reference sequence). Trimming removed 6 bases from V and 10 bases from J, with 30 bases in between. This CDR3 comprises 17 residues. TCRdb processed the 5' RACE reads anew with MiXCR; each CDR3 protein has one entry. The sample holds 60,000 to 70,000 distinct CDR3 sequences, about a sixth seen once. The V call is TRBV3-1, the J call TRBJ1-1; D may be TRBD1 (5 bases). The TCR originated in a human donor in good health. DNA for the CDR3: TGTGCCAGCAGTGAAGACGGCAGCAGGGTAGGGACGGGGGGAGCTTTCTTT. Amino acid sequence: CASSEDGSRVGTGGAFF.